This T cell receptor (beta chain) originates from a study of blood T cell repertoires in COVID-19. Original processing methods: The authors estimated nucleated cell counts from reference gene primer amplification. Clones were sequenced by immunoSEQ multiplex PCR, and TCRdb holds only the in-frame ones, with some missing. That table furnishes V, J and clone size, whereas the DNA furnished D and trimming. Counted here are approximately 250,000 clones, approximately 85% occurring once; the ten biggest clones make up 8.5% to 9.5%. Participants came from fewer than 25 US areas, aged roughly 18 to 89 years. This clone was detected once. The germline V gene has CDR1 MGHDK and CDR2 SYGVNS. This CDR3 spans 14 amino acids. V shed 2 bases and J shed 7 bases, with 14 bases lying between them.

The source material was PBMCs or T cells enriched from blood (not recorded which). This chain links TRBV25-1 with TRBJ1-2; tentative D call: TRBD1 (5 bases). The sequence came from a woman aged 50 to 65 with acute COVID-19. The CDR3 protein is CASSEERQGGGYTF. For the CDR3, the DNA is TGTGCCAGCAGTGAAGAGAGGCAGGGTGGTGGCTACACCTTC.